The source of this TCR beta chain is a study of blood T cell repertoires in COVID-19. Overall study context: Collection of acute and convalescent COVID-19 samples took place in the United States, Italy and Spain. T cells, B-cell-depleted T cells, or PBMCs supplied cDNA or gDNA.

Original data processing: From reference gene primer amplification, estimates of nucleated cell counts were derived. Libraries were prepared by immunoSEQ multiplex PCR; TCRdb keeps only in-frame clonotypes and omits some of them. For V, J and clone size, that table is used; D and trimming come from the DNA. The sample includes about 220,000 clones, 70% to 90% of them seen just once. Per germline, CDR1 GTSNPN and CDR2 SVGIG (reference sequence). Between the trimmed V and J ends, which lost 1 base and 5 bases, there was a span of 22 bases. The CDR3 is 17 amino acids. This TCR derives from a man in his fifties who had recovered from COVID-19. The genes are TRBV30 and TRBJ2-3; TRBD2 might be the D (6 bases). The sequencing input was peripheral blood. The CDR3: CAWSARRDHRLGDTQYF. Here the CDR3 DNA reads TGTGCCTGGAGTGCGCGGCGGGACCATCGCCTTGGAGATACGCAGTATTTT.